What follows are 17 T cell receptor beta chains derived from one specimen sequenced in a study of cytomegalovirus exposure and HLA in healthy donors. PCR employed 60 Vbeta and 13 Jbeta primers. Using immunoSEQ multiplex PCR, the repertoire was profiled, and TCRdb retains in-frame clones only, with some absent. Seen here are approximately 190,000 clones, around 87% observed once, and the top ten hold around 0.99%. The sequenced sample consisted of PBMCs. All receptors come from a boy younger than 10 in good health and CMV-seronegative.

V gene TRBV6-4 combines with J gene TRBJ1-2, with TRBD1 identical over 7 bases. The CDR3 loop spans 13 amino acids. Germline assignment: CDR1 MRHNA and CDR2 SNTAGT. With 5 bases clipped from V and 7 bases from J, the junction kept 7 bases outside the gene matches. In nucleotides, the CDR3 is TGTGCCAGCAGTCCGACAGGGATGGGTGGCTACACCTTC. Translated: CASSPTGMGGYTF.

The chain combines TRBV9 with TRBJ1-1; TRBD1 matches 7 bases. CDR1 SGDLS and CDR2 YYNGEE come from the germline V gene. V trimming: 3 bases; J trimming: 6 bases; junction bases outside the gene matches: 5. This CDR3 is built from 13 residues. The CDR3 loop is CASSGQGRSEAFF. The DNA of the CDR3 is TGTGCCAGCAGCGGACAGGGACGCTCTGAAGCTTTCTTT.

This chain links TRBV27 with TRBJ2-5; 9 bases are shared with TRBD1. The germline V gene has CDR1 MNHEY and CDR2 SMNVEV (reference sequence). The V segment lost 6 bases and the J segment 2 bases; nucleotides outside the gene matches: 4. The CDR3 runs 14 residues. The CDR3 DNA reads as TGTGCCAGCAGGCGCGGACAGGGGCAAGAGACCCAGTACTTC. Translated, it gives CASRRGQGQETQYF.

The chain joins TRBV14 to TRBJ2-1; 15 positions match TRBD2. The CDR3 has 18 residues. J gave up 5 bases and V 1 base, and 6 bases lay outside the gene matches. Per germline, CDR1 SGHDN and CDR2 FVKESK. The chain's CDR3 is CASSQGGTSGGPDNEQFF. Written as DNA, the CDR3 is TGTGCCAGCAGCCAAGGGGGGACTAGCGGGGGGCCCGACAATGAGCAGTTCTTC.

J is TRBJ2-7 and V is TRBV7-8, with 10 bases fitting TRBD1. Germline assignment: CDR1 SGHVS and CDR2 FQNEAQ. The CDR3 is made up of 15 amino acids. J gave up 5 bases and V 6 bases, and 10 bases lay outside the gene matches. The DNA for the CDR3 is TGTGCCAGCAGGTCCGCCGGGACAGGGGTCCACGAGCAGTACTTC. Amino acid sequence: CASRSAGTGVHEQYF.

This clone was detected a few times. The chain combines TRBV4-1 with TRBJ1-4, with TRBD1 matching 9 bases. Germline V lookup: CDR1 MGHRA, CDR2 YSYEKL. CDR3 length: 19 residues. Germline trimming cut 2 bases from V and 10 bases from J; bases unmatched to any gene: 20. CDR3: CASSQLTGTGSFLVRKLFF. The CDR3 DNA sequence: TGCGCCAGCAGCCAATTAACCGGGACAGGGAGCTTTCTCGTGAGAAAACTGTTTTTT.

V and J are TRBV14 and TRBJ2-2; TRBD1 might be the D (5 bases). In germline, CDR1 is SGHDN, CDR2 FVKESK. V shed 4 bases and J shed 5 bases, with 5 bases lying between them. This CDR3 contains 12 residues. The CDR3 bases are TGTGCCAGCAGCCGACAGACCGGGGAGCTGTTTTTT. Its translation is CASSRQTGELFF.

The chain couples TRBV27 to TRBJ1-5; the D gene is possibly TRBD1 (5 bases). The CDR3 runs 16 residues. V shed 6 bases and J shed 6 bases, with 21 bases lying between them. CDR1 and CDR2 from the germline V gene are MNHEY and SMNVEV (reference sequence). CDR3 region: CASRPPGLASLQPQHF. The CDR3 nucleotides are TGTGCCAGCAGGCCCCCGGGACTCGCTAGCCTTCAGCCCCAGCATTTT.

This clone has just a few counts. The rearrangement uses TRBV6-5 and TRBJ1-6; 10 positions agree with TRBD1. Unmatched junction bases numbered 7, after V lost 8 bases and J lost 9 bases. This CDR3 is built from 14 residues. Germline V lookup: CDR1 MNHEY, CDR2 SVGAGI. The CDR3 sequence is CASRPGQGFSPLHF. The CDR3 DNA reads as TGTGCCAGCCGTCCGGGACAGGGGTTTTCACCCCTCCACTTT.

The chain carries TRBV27 and TRBJ2-1; the match to TRBD2 covers 8 bases. The length of the CDR3 is 13 residues. Germline V gives CDR1 MNHEY, CDR2 SMNVEV (reference sequence). V shed 5 bases and J 3 bases; nucleotides not matched to a gene: 0. CDR3 in amino acids: CASSAGGYNEQFF. The CDR3, as DNA: TGTGCCAGCAGTGCGGGAGGCTACAATGAGCAGTTCTTC.

The gene calls are TRBV6-1 and TRBJ1-5, with a possible D match to TRBD1 (6 bases). Trimming took off 5 bases at V and 3 bases at J, with 14 bases between the two ends. Per the germline V gene, CDR1 is MNHNS and CDR2 is SASEGT. The CDR3 covers 15 residues. The CDR3 region is CASSREGENNQPQHF. The CDR3, as DNA: TGTGCCAGCAGTAGGGAGGGGGAGAACAATCAGCCCCAGCATTTT.

The CDR3 protein is CASSQLLRGNRNTEAFF. CDR3 bases: TGTGCCAGCAGCCAATTATTACGGGGGAACAGGAACACTGAAGCTTTCTTT. The chain joins TRBV4-2 to TRBJ1-1; D perhaps matches TRBD1 (5 bases). Per the germline V gene, CDR1 is LGHNA and CDR2 is YNFKEQ. V dropped 2 bases and J dropped 1 base, with 17 bases sitting between them. The CDR3 totals 17 residues.

V usage is TRBV5-6 and J usage is TRBJ1-2; 10 nucleotides align to TRBD1. After removal of 6 bases from V and 5 bases from J, the junction contained 22 bases not matched to a gene. The V gene's germline CDR1 is SGHDT and CDR2 YYEEEE. The CDR3 runs 19 residues. CDR3 residues: CASTPYPGTGDTFWYGYTF. The CDR3 DNA sequence: TGTGCCAGCACACCCTACCCTGGGACAGGGGACACCTTTTGGTATGGCTACACCTTC. The variable domain in full, completed from reference TRBV5-6 and TRBJ1-2, reads DAGVTQSPTHLIKTRGQQVTLRCSPKSGHDTVSWYQQALGQGPQFIFQYYEEEERQRGNFPDRFSGHQFPNYSSELNVNALLLGDSALYLCASTPYPGTGDTFWYGYTFGSGTRLTVV.

The gene calls are TRBV9 and TRBJ2-1; 8 bases are a match to TRBD1. The CDR3 loop spans 13 amino acids. Germline lookup yields CDR1 SGDLS and CDR2 YYNGEE. J was trimmed by 8 bases and V by 6 bases; bases with no gene match: 7. CDR3 in amino acids: CASTTGDRDEQFF. CDR3 sequence (DNA): TGTGCCAGCACGACAGGGGATAGGGATGAGCAGTTCTTC. Supplemented by reference TRBV9 and TRBJ2-1, the full variable domain reads DSGVTQTPKHLITATGQRVTLRCSPRSGDLSVYWYQQSLDQGLQFLIQYYNGEERAKGNILERFSAQQFPDLHSELNLSSLELGDSALYFCASTTGDRDEQFFGPGTRLTVL.

The rearrangement uses TRBV14 and TRBJ1-4; the D is unclear. Germline loops: CDR1 SGHDN, CDR2 FVKESK. There are 13 residues in the CDR3. Trimming pared 4 bases from V and 5 bases from J, leaving 8 bases between. The CDR3, as DNA: TGTGCCAGCAGCCGCGGTTTCAATGAAAAACTGTTTTTT. Its protein product is CASSRGFNEKLFF.

V usage is TRBV30 and J usage is TRBJ1-1; a possible D gene is TRBD1 (6 bases). CDR3 size: 13 residues. Germline V gene lookup returns CDR1 GTSNPN and CDR2 SVGIG (reference sequence). V was cut by 5 bases and J by 5 bases, with 15 bases left in between. CDR3: CAWHRVKETEAFF. The CDR3 nucleotides read TGTGCCTGGCACAGGGTTAAGGAGACTGAAGCTTTCTTT.

The rearrangement links TRBV4-2 to TRBJ1-2; D not certain. The CDR3 extends over 13 amino acids. Per the germline V gene, CDR1 is LGHNA and CDR2 is YNFKEQ. V gave up 1 base and J gave up 2 bases, with 5 bases separating them. The CDR3 DNA sequence: TGTGCCAGCAGCCAAGGACAAAACTATGGCTACACCTTC. It encodes CASSQGQNYGYTF.